Each of the 24 T cell receptor beta chains below was sequenced from the same sample in a study of Tregs in tolerant kidney transplant recipients. TCRdb keeps only in-frame clones here, not all; method: immunoSEQ multiplex PCR. This sample's table has tens of thousands of clones. The sequences come from CD4+ T cells from blood, collected before the transplant. The receptors stem from a human donor who received a combined kidney and bone marrow transplant.

In the case of this clone: The read falls 3 residues short of the CDR3 end, and the missing part is taken from the germline J gene. The chain carries TRBV5-1 and TRBJ2-1; D is possibly TRBD1 (6 bases). The V gene lost 5 bases and the J gene lost 3 bases, with 9 bases spanning the gap. Germline-derived CDR1 and CDR2 are SGHRS and YFSETQ. The CDR3 has 13 amino acids. The DNA read from the CDR3 is TGCGCCAGCAGGTTACAGGGCTACAATGAG. Translating gives CASRLQGYNE. The complete CDR3 sequence is CASRLQGYNEQFF.

Worth noting for this clone: The read terminates 3 residues ahead of where the CDR3 ends, so the germline J gene completes it. This sequence joins TRBV5-5 and TRBJ1-2; 10 positions match TRBD1. The V gene end was trimmed by 4 bases and the J gene end by 2 bases; junction bases not matched to a gene: 2. Germline assignment: CDR1 SGHKS and CDR2 YYEKEE (reference sequence). CDR3 length: 14 residues. The CDR3 loop is CASSGGQGNYGYTF. Partial CDR3 DNA: TGTGCCAGCAGCGGGGGACAGGGGAACTATGGC.

The CDR3 sequence is CASSPIPMNTEAFF. CDR3 bases read: TGCGCCAGCAGCCCCATTCCCATGAACACTGAA. V and J are TRBV5-1 and TRBJ1-1; D is undetermined. Coverage ceases 3 residues before the CDR3 finishes, and the germline J gene fills in the end. The CDR3 runs to 14 residues. The germline CDR1 and CDR2 sequences are SGHRS and YFSETQ. The V gene lost 4 bases and the J gene lost 0 bases, with 10 bases spanning the gap.

Note on this clone: Read coverage stops 3 residues before the CDR3 terminus; the germline J gene supplies the remainder. V is TRBV6-1 and J is TRBJ1-6; the D is unclear. There are 17 residues in the CDR3. V lost 0 bases, J lost 6 bases, and 15 bases lay in between. Germline V gene lookup returns CDR1 MNHNS and CDR2 SASEGT. CDR3 bases read: TGTGCCAGCAGTGAAGCGCTTCTCAGAGGCCCTAATTCACCC. Translating gives CASSEALLRGPNSP. The CDR3 as a whole reads CASSEALLRGPNSPLHF.

As regards this clone: Read coverage stops 3 residues before the CDR3 terminus; the germline J gene supplies the remainder. This chain links TRBV19 with TRBJ1-5, with D unresolved. Germline assignment: CDR1 LNHDA and CDR2 SQIVND (reference sequence). The germline V and J ends were trimmed by 4 bases and 5 bases, with 9 bases remaining between them. The CDR3 covers 13 residues. CDR3 bases read: TGTGCCAGTAGTACACTCGCGGATCAGCCC. Encoded protein: CASSTLADQP. The entire CDR3 protein is CASSTLADQPQHF.

As concerns this clone: The read comes to an end 3 residues before the CDR3 does, leaving the germline J gene to fill in the end. The rearrangement uses TRBV19 and TRBJ2-7; 10 positions agree with TRBD1. CDR1 LNHDA and CDR2 SQIVND come from the germline V gene (reference sequence). This CDR3 has 14 amino acids. The V and J ends lost 5 bases and 5 bases, in that order; junction bases with no gene match: 6. The CDR3 bases that were read are TGTGCCAGTAGTGGGGGACAGGGGTCCCACGAG. Protein product: CASSGGQGSHE. The full CDR3 protein reads CASSGGQGSHEQYF.

CDR3 amino acids: CASGTSGRYQSSYNEQFF. The sequenced CDR3 bases are TGTGCCAGCGGGACTAGCGGGAGATACCAGAGCTCCTACAATGAG. The chain couples TRBV19 to TRBJ2-1; TRBD2 matches 14 bases. The read finishes 3 residues shy of the CDR3 end, and the germline J gene is used to complete it. Germline V gene sequence: CDR1 LNHDA, CDR2 SQIVND (reference sequence). This CDR3 has 18 amino acids. Trimming took 9 bases from V and 0 from J; bases not matched to a gene: 10. Full variable domain (rest looked up from reference TRBV19 and TRBJ2-1): DGGITQSPKYLFRKEGQNVTLSCEQNLNHDAMYWYRQDPGQGLRLIYYSQIVNDFQKGDIAEGYSVSREKKESFPLTVTSAQKNPTAFYLCASGTSGRYQSSYNEQFFGPGTRLTVL.

With respect to this clone: The read ends 3 residues early relative to the CDR3; the germline J gene fills the gap. This chain uses TRBV7-9 with TRBJ2-3; D possibly corresponds to TRBD2 (5 bases). From germline, CDR1 is SEHNR and CDR2 FQNEAQ (reference sequence). There are 15 residues in the CDR3. Between the trimmed V and J ends, which lost 6 bases and 2 bases, there was a span of 15 bases. This chain's CDR3 is CASSFPLAFTDTQYF. CDR3 DNA, as far as it was read: TGTGCCAGCAGTTTCCCTCTAGCTTTCACAGATACG.

Comment on this clone: The CDR3 goes on 3 residues after the read ends, and that part is filled in from the germline J gene. This sequence joins TRBV5-1 and TRBJ1-2; 7 bases align to TRBD1. V lost 4 bases to trimming and J lost 2 bases; unmatched junction nucleotides: 8. This CDR3 has 15 amino acids. The germline gives CDR1 SGHRS, CDR2 YFSETQ. The covered CDR3 bases are TGCGCCAGCAGCGACCCAAGGACAGGAAACTATGGC. Its protein is CASSDPRTGNYG. The complete CDR3 reads CASSDPRTGNYGYTF.

The chain's CDR3 is CACKTDYNEQFF. The sequenced CDR3 bases are TGCGCCTGCAAGACAGATTACAATGAG. The chain employs TRBV23-1 and TRBJ2-1; D possibly corresponds to TRBD1 (5 bases). The CDR3 extends 3 residues past the end of the read, so its final part is completed from the germline J gene. TRBV23-1 is an open reading frame whose function is uncertain. There are 12 residues in the CDR3. V was cut by 11 bases and J by 4 bases, with 12 bases left in between.

Concerning this clone itself: Read coverage stops 3 residues before the CDR3 terminus; the germline J gene supplies the remainder. J is TRBJ2-3 and V is TRBV5-4; TRBD2 agrees at 9 bases. Germline CDR1 is SGHNT and CDR2 is YYREEE (reference sequence). Trimming cost V 1 base and J 2 bases; bases outside gene matches: 2. The CDR3 extends over 15 amino acids. The CDR3 protein is CASSLSGGYTDTQYF. CDR3 DNA (partial): TGTGCCAGCAGCTTGAGCGGGGGGTACACAGATACG.

On this clone: The CDR3 is cut off 3 residues early in the read; its end comes from the germline J gene. This chain links TRBV19 with TRBJ1-1; D possibly corresponds to TRBD1 (5 bases). The CDR3 loop spans 14 amino acids. In germline, CDR1 is LNHDA, CDR2 SQIVND (reference sequence). Trimming removed 5 bases from V and 2 bases from J, with 12 bases in between. CDR3: CASSFKRTNTEAFF. The DNA read from the CDR3 is TGTGCCAGTAGTTTTAAGAGGACAAACACTGAA.

On this clone: Read data end 3 residues before the CDR3 end; the end is taken from the germline J gene. The J gene is TRBJ2-5, the V gene TRBV14; TRBD1 aligns across 8 bases. The CDR3 spans 18 residues. Germline V gene sequence: CDR1 SGHDN, CDR2 FVKESK. V lost 2 bases to trimming and J lost 4 bases; unmatched junction nucleotides: 15. The CDR3 DNA, read in part, is TGTGCCAGCAGCCAACGTTCCGGGACAGGCCCTCAGAGAGAGACC. This sequence encodes CASSQRSGTGPQRET. The entire CDR3 protein is CASSQRSGTGPQRETQYF.

About this clone itself: Read sequence stops 3 residues before the CDR3 end, and the germline J gene provides the missing end. This chain joins TRBV7-2 and TRBJ2-5, with TRBD1 matching 9 bases. Germline V CDR1 and CDR2: SGHTA, FQGNSA. The length of the CDR3 is 15 residues. V lost 5 bases, J lost 5 bases, and 9 bases stayed unmatched. The sequenced part of the CDR3 DNA is TGTGCCAGCAGCAAGCGTGGGGACAGGGACGAGACC. The encoded protein is CASSKRGDRDET. The whole CDR3 is CASSKRGDRDETQYF.

In the case of this clone: The read is 3 residues too short to cover the CDR3 end, so that end is filled in from the germline J gene. The rearrangement uses TRBV5-1 and TRBJ2-3, with TRBD2 matching 15 bases. From germline, CDR1 is SGHRS and CDR2 YFSETQ. V was pared by 4 bases and J by 3 bases, with 6 bases of the junction left unmatched. The CDR3 is 17 amino acids. The part of the CDR3 DNA that was read is TGCGCCAGCAGCCTGGGACTAGCGGGAGGACTTACAGATACG. Translating gives CASSLGLAGGLTDT. The full CDR3 sequence reads CASSLGLAGGLTDTQYF. Complete variable domain (other parts from reference TRBV5-1 and TRBJ2-3): KAGVTQTPRYLIKTRGQQVTLSCSPISGHRSVSWYQQTPGQGLQFLFEYFSETQRNKGNFPGRFSGRQFSNSRSEMNVSTLELGDSALYLCASSLGLAGGLTDTQYFGPGTRLTVL.

Concerning this clone itself: The read terminates 3 residues before the CDR3 end, so the remaining end is supplied by the germline J gene. The rearrangement links TRBV2 to TRBJ2-3; D is perhaps TRBD2 (6 bases). CDR1 and CDR2 from the germline V gene are SNHLY and FYNNEI. The length of the CDR3 is 12 residues. V lost 4 bases to trimming and J lost 4 bases, with 6 bases between them. Here the CDR3 reads CASSASADTQYF. CDR3 DNA (partial): TGTGCCAGCAGTGCTAGCGCAGATACG.

Partial CDR3 DNA: TGTGCCAGCAGCCATGCAGGTTGGGGCGCGGGGGAAAACACCGGGGAG. Amino acids: CASSHAGWGAGENTGE. The CDR3 in full is CASSHAGWGAGENTGELFF. The J gene is TRBJ2-2, the V gene TRBV2; 7 nucleotides agree with TRBD2. Read data end 3 residues before the CDR3 end; the end is taken from the germline J gene. J was trimmed by 2 bases and V by 6 bases; bases with no gene match: 18. The V gene's germline CDR1 is SNHLY and CDR2 FYNNEI. This CDR3 has 19 residues.

With regard to this clone: The read falls 3 residues short of the CDR3 end, and the missing part is taken from the germline J gene. This chain connects TRBV19 to TRBJ2-2, with 8 bases identical to TRBD1. The CDR3 contains 14 residues. V gave up 9 bases and J gave up 5 bases; unmatched junction bases: 8. CDR1 and CDR2 (germline): LNHDA, SQIVND (reference sequence). This chain's CDR3 is CASRAQGATGELFF. CDR3 DNA (partial): TGTGCCAGCCGGGCGCAGGGGGCAACCGGGGAG.

In the case of this clone: The read ends 3 residues early relative to the CDR3; the germline J gene fills the gap. The chain joins TRBV6-4 to TRBJ1-4, with unresolved D. CDR3 length: 15 amino acids. Germline CDR1 reads MRHNA; CDR2 reads SNTAGT. V lost 7 bases and J 5 bases, leaving 17 bases between the germline ends. The CDR3 loop is CASKQNPDTNEKLFF. Incomplete CDR3 DNA: TGTGCCAGCAAACAAAACCCCGACACCAATGAAAAA.

Concerning this clone itself: The missing CDR3 end, 3 residues past where the read stops, is filled in from the germline J gene. This rearrangement joins TRBV5-4 to TRBJ2-7; D unresolved. Trimming cost V 1 base and J 3 bases, with 14 bases left between them. The length of the CDR3 is 15 residues. Germline loops: CDR1 SGHNT, CDR2 YYREEE (reference sequence). The part of the CDR3 DNA that was read is TGTGCCAGCAGCTTGATGGCATCCGTATACTACGAG. Its translation is CASSLMASVYYE. The complete CDR3 protein is CASSLMASVYYEQYF. The full variable domain, its missing parts supplied by reference TRBV5-4 and TRBJ2-7, is ETGVTQSPTHLIKTRGQQVTLRCSSQSGHNTVSWYQQALGQGPQFIFQYYREEENGRGNFPPRFSGLQFPNYSSELNVNALELDDSALYLCASSLMASVYYEQYFGPGTRLTVT.

Remarks on this clone: The read falls 3 residues short of the CDR3 end, and the missing part is taken from the germline J gene. The genes are TRBV2 and TRBJ2-3, with D hard to call. The V gene's germline CDR1 is SNHLY and CDR2 FYNNEI. Trimming removed 5 bases from V and 1 base from J, with 13 bases in between. The CDR3 is made up of 15 amino acids. CDR3 DNA (partial): TGTGCCAGCAGTTTAACACCTTTCGGCACAGATACG. Amino acid sequence: CASSLTPFGTDT. The CDR3, in full, reads CASSLTPFGTDTQYF. Looking up the rest from reference TRBV2 and TRBJ2-3 gives the full variable domain: EPEVTQTPSHQVTQMGQEVILRCVPISNHLYFYWYRQILGQKVEFLVSFYNNEISEKSEIFDDQFSVERPDGSNFTLKIRSTKLEDSAMYFCASSLTPFGTDTQYFGPGTRLTVL.

As regards this clone: Coverage ceases 3 residues before the CDR3 finishes, and the germline J gene fills in the end. The V call is TRBV29-1, the J call TRBJ1-6, with D unresolved. Looked up from germline, CDR1 is SQVTM and CDR2 is ANQGSEA. V lost 2 bases and J 7 bases, leaving 15 bases between the germline ends. The CDR3 has 15 residues. The CDR3 bases that were read are TGCAGCGTTGAAATCCTCGGGGAAACCAATTCACCC. Its translation: CSVEILGETNSP. The whole CDR3 is CSVEILGETNSPLHF. Full variable domain (missing parts from reference TRBV29-1 and TRBJ1-6): SAVISQKPSRDICQRGTSLTIQCQVDSQVTMMFWYRQQPGQSLTLIATANQGSEATYESGFVIDKFPISRPNLTFSTLTVSNMSPEDSSIYLCSVEILGETNSPLHFGNGTRLTVT.

About this clone: The read is 3 residues too short to cover the CDR3 end, so that end is filled in from the germline J gene. The chain employs TRBV7-9 and TRBJ2-7; TRBD2 matches at 10 bases. The CDR3 has 15 amino acids. In germline, CDR1 is SEHNR, CDR2 FQNEAQ (reference sequence). V dropped 2 bases and J dropped 1; count of bases not matched to a gene: 2. The part of the CDR3 DNA that was read is TGTGCCAGCAGCTTAACTAGCGGGGCGTCCTACGAG. It is translated as CASSLTSGASYE. The CDR3 as a whole reads CASSLTSGASYEQYF.

Comment on this clone: With the read ending 3 residues before the CDR3 end, the germline J gene is used to fill in that end. The J gene is TRBJ2-2, the V gene TRBV2; a weak D match, TRBD1 (5 bases). Germline V gene sequence: CDR1 SNHLY, CDR2 FYNNEI. The CDR3 extends over 14 amino acids. The V gene lost 8 bases and the J gene lost 7 bases, with 17 bases spanning the gap. The CDR3 here is CASLKEGVGGELFF. The part of the CDR3 DNA that was read is TGTGCCAGCCTAAAAGAAGGGGTCGGCGGGGAG.